A selection of T cell receptor beta chains follows, all from one sample in a study of identical twins. TCRdb passed the 5' RACE reads through MiXCR, listing each CDR3 protein once. The sample holds around 570,000 distinct CDR3 sequences, approximately 10% seen once. These data also formed part of another study, on yellow fever vaccine responses in identical twins.

Sequences were obtained from PBMCs. These receptors all stem from a woman under 30 in good health. CDR3s include the opening cysteine and the closing phenylalanine or tryptophan. Each record gives: CDR3 DNA, CDR3 protein, V gene, clone size, D gene, J gene. D genes are given only for firm matches. Not all rows give a size; the values are once, few, many and, for expanded clones, a class.

TGTGCCAGCAGTTTGGTTGGACAGGGACACAATGAGCAGTTCTTC CASSLVGQGHNEQFF TRBV12-3/TRBV12-4 many TRBD1 TRBJ2-1
TGTGCCAGCAGTTTCCGGTCGAGGTCCTACGAGCAGTACTTC CASSFRSRSYEQYF TRBV12-3/TRBV12-4 - - TRBJ2-7
TGTGCCAGCAGTTTAGGGCAGGGGGCCCGGGAGACCCAGTACTTC CASSLGQGARETQYF TRBV27 few TRBD1 TRBJ2-5
TGTGCCAGCAGCTTAATACTGAACACTGAAGCTTTCTTT CASSLILNTEAFF TRBV11-2 few - TRBJ1-1
TGCAGTGCCCCGACAGGGCAAGGCTCACCCCTCCACTTT CSAPTGQGSPLHF TRBV20-1 many TRBD1 TRBJ1-6
TGTGCCAGCAGCTTAGCCGGGACAGGGTATGGCACAGATACGCAGTATTTT CASSLAGTGYGTDTQYF TRBV7-9 - TRBD1 TRBJ2-3
TGTGCCAGCAGTGCCCGGACAGCCATGAACACTGAAGCTTTCTTT CASSARTAMNTEAFF TRBV6-1 few - TRBJ1-1
TGTGCCAGCAGACTGGGGGCCCCTGCAAACACAGATACGCAGTATTTT CASRLGAPANTDTQYF TRBV2 many - TRBJ2-3
TGCAGCGGGGCCAGCGGAAACTACGAGCAGTACTTC CSGASGNYEQYF TRBV29-1 many - TRBJ2-7
TGTGCTAGCAGCTTAGCGGCAGGGGCCGTCTACGAGCAGTACTTC CASSLAAGAVYEQYF TRBV7-7 many - TRBJ2-7
TGCGCCAGCAGCTTGTTTTTCGGGGCAGAGACCCAGTACTTC CASSLFFGAETQYF TRBV5-1 - - TRBJ2-5
TGTGCCTGGAGCACCTTATATCCTGCCGGGGAGCTGTTTTTT CAWSTLYPAGELFF TRBV30 - - TRBJ2-2
TGTGCCAGCAGTGAATATAGTTGGAGTCGGTACTTC CASSEYSWSRYF TRBV25-1 - - TRBJ2-5
TGCAGCGCTCACAGGGTCACTGAAGCTTTCTTT CSAHRVTEAFF TRBV29-1 few - TRBJ1-1
TGTGCCAGCCCCCTCGACACTTACAATGAGCAGTTCTTC CASPLDTYNEQFF TRBV25-1 - - TRBJ2-1
TGCGCCAGCAGCCCTCGGGCGACAAGCACGAATTCACCCCTCCACTTT CASSPRATSTNSPLHF TRBV5-1 many - TRBJ1-6
TGCAGTGCTAGAGTGAGGGGGACAGAACCGGGGGCCAACGTCCTGACTTTC CSARVRGTEPGANVLTF TRBV20-1 few TRBD1 TRBJ2-6
TGCGCCAGCAGCGCTCAGGGGATATCCTACGAGCAGTACTTC CASSAQGISYEQYF TRBV5-1 many - TRBJ2-7
TGTGCCAGCAGTGCTCTCAAGATGACTGAAGCTTTCTTT CASSALKMTEAFF TRBV7-2 many - TRBJ1-1
TGTGCCAGCAGCTTGCCGGGGCCCAGCACAGATACGGAGTATTTT CASSLPGPSTDTEYF TRBV5-6 - - TRBJ2-3
TGTGCCAGCAGCCAAGCGGCGCCGCCGCAGTATTTT CASSQAAPPQYF TRBV4-2 - - TRBJ2-3
TGCGCCAGCAGCTTACGACAGGGTAACTCTGGGGCCAACGTCCTGACTTTC CASSLRQGNSGANVLTF TRBV5-1 few TRBD1 TRBJ2-6
TGTGCCAGCAGTAGACAGGTCAGCTCCTACGAGCAGTACTTC CASSRQVSSYEQYF TRBV7-9 - - TRBJ2-7
TGCAGTGCTAGAGAATCGGGGACAGGGAGTTCACCCCTCCACTTT CSARESGTGSSPLHF TRBV20-1 many TRBD1 TRBJ1-6
TGTGCCAGCAGTTTAGAGACTAGCGGAACCTCCTACGAGCAGTACTTC CASSLETSGTSYEQYF TRBV12-3/TRBV12-4 few TRBD2 TRBJ2-7
TGTGCCAGCAGAACCGGGACTAGCGGGAGAGCCTACGAGCAGTACTTC CASRTGTSGRAYEQYF TRBV28 few TRBD2 TRBJ2-7
TGTGCCAGCAGCTTAGGGGGGGGGATCACAGATACGCAGTATTTT CASSLGGGITDTQYF TRBV7-8 many TRBD2 TRBJ2-3